The 11 T cell receptor beta chains presented below share a single source sample, sequenced in a study of T cells in Graves' hyperthyroidism and ophthalmopathy. The investigators amplified TCR beta CDR3 regions from RNA transcripts. HTBI primers were the set used in a first-round RT-PCR of the TCR CDR3. MiXCR was run by TCRdb on the multiplex PCR reads, yielding one entry per CDR3 protein. The table shows under 600,000 distinct CDR3 sequences, with more than 15% occurring only once. Sequencing used blood. The origin of the receptors is a woman in her forties with Graves' ophthalmopathy.

This clonotype was observed a few times. This chain connects TRBV5-1 to TRBJ2-5; D uncertain. This CDR3 spans 14 amino acids. Germline CDR1 reads SGHRS; CDR2 reads YFSETQ. V was trimmed by 2 bases and J by 5 bases, leaving 13 bases between them. The CDR3: CASSLEPERETQYF. Here the CDR3 DNA reads TGCGCCAGCAGCTTAGAGCCAGAACGGGAGACCCAGTACTTC.

The sample holds a few counts of this clonotype. The chain is built from TRBV12-3 or TRBV12-4 and TRBJ1-2; 8 bases match TRBD1. The CDR3 covers 14 residues. With 6 bases clipped from V and 4 bases from J, the junction kept 7 bases outside the gene matches. CDR3 amino acids: CASRAGQGSYGYTF. The CDR3 DNA reads as TGTGCCAGCAGGGCCGGACAGGGTAGCTATGGCTACACCTTC.

This chain uses TRBV19 with TRBJ1-4; D is perhaps TRBD1 (5 bases). Trimming removed 5 bases at V and 0 bases at J, with 16 bases between. The CDR3 is 17 amino acids. From germline, CDR1 is LNHDA and CDR2 SQIVND (reference sequence). The CDR3 here is CASSDPQGGATNEKLFF. CDR3 nucleotide sequence: TGTGCCAGTAGTGACCCCCAGGGAGGAGCAACTAATGAAAAACTGTTTTTT.

This chain joins TRBV5-5 and TRBJ1-5; the D is unclear. CDR1 and CDR2 from the germline V gene are SGHKS and YYEKEE (reference sequence). Trimming left V 2 bases short and J 4 bases short, with 7 bases between. The CDR3 has 13 residues. CDR3 residues: CASSLTRNQPQHF. CDR3 in DNA: TGTGCCAGCAGCTTAACCCGGAATCAGCCCCAGCATTTT.

This clonotype was picked up a small number of times. The chain recombines TRBV4-2 with TRBJ2-1; TRBD1 aligns across 9 bases. Germline V gives CDR1 LGHNA, CDR2 YNFKEQ. This CDR3 comprises 17 residues. Trimming removed 0 bases from V and 3 bases from J; junction bases left unmatched: 6. CDR3 coding DNA: TGTGCCAGCAGCCAAGAGGGGACAGGGAGGGGCTACAATGAGCAGTTCTTC. This gives the protein CASSQEGTGRGYNEQFF.

This clonotype was seen a few times. The V gene is TRBV19, the J gene TRBJ1-1, with D unresolved. The CDR3 runs 14 residues. V dropped 4 bases and J dropped 5 bases, with 14 bases sitting between them. Germline V gives CDR1 LNHDA, CDR2 SQIVND (reference sequence). CDR3 region: CASSTHKIGTEAFF. The DNA of the CDR3 is TGTGCCAGTAGTACCCACAAAATTGGGACTGAAGCTTTCTTT.

On this clonotype itself: A much larger clone sits a single nucleotide away, making a read error possible. The rearrangement uses TRBV28 and TRBJ1-4; TRBD1 is a possible D gene (6 bases). The CDR3 length is 14 residues. Trimming removed 7 bases from V and 4 bases from J, with 13 bases in between. CDR1 is MDHEN and CDR2 is SYDVKM in the germline V gene. The CDR3 here is CASNKGQSNEKLFF. DNA of the CDR3: TGTGCCAGCAATAAAGGACAGAGTAATGAAAAACTGTTTTTT. The full variable domain, its missing parts supplied by reference TRBV28 and TRBJ1-4, is DVKVTQSSRYLVKRTGEKVFLECVQDMDHENMFWYRQDPGLGLRLIYFSYDVKMKEKGDIPEGYSVSREKKERFSLILESASTNQTSMYLCASNKGQSNEKLFFGSGTQLSVL.

About this clonotype itself: The CDR3 does not end in the conserved phenylalanine or tryptophan, so this is likely a read error. V usage is TRBV12-3 or TRBV12-4 and J usage is TRBJ2-1, with TRBD2 matching over 12 bases. The CDR3 extends over 18 amino acids. The CDR3 sequence is CAISAPPGLAGSYNEQFS. Here the CDR3 DNA reads TGTGCCATCAGTGCCCCCCCCGGACTAGCGGGATCCTACAATGAGCAGTTCTCC.

This chain links TRBV2 with TRBJ2-1; TRBD2 might be the D (7 bases). This CDR3 region has 14 residues. CDR1 and CDR2 from the germline V gene are SNHLY and FYNNEI. V was clipped by 10 bases and J by 9 bases, with 22 bases between them. DNA of the CDR3: TGTGCCACGGAGAGGGGGGGGGGCGGCGGTGAGCAGTTCTTC. Translation gives CATERGGGGGEQFF.

This clonotype came up many times. The V gene is TRBV11-2, the J gene TRBJ2-1; TRBD1 aligns across 7 bases. From germline, CDR1 is SGHAT and CDR2 FQNNGV. The CDR3 has 14 amino acids. V lost 6 bases to trimming and J lost 7 bases; unmatched junction nucleotides: 9. CDR3 in DNA: TGTGCCAGCAGTCCAACAGGGGTGAGGAATGAGCAGTTCTTC. It codes for CASSPTGVRNEQFF.

This clonotype was detected ten times or more. The chain employs TRBV2 and TRBJ2-7, with a possible D match to TRBD2 (6 bases). Germline-derived CDR1 and CDR2 are SNHLY and FYNNEI. The V and J ends lost 4 bases and 3 bases respectively, with 13 bases between them. The CDR3 sequence is 14 residues long. CDR3 in DNA: TGTGCCAGCAGTGCTGAAGGGACTGGCTACGAGCAGTACTTC. Protein: CASSAEGTGYEQYF.